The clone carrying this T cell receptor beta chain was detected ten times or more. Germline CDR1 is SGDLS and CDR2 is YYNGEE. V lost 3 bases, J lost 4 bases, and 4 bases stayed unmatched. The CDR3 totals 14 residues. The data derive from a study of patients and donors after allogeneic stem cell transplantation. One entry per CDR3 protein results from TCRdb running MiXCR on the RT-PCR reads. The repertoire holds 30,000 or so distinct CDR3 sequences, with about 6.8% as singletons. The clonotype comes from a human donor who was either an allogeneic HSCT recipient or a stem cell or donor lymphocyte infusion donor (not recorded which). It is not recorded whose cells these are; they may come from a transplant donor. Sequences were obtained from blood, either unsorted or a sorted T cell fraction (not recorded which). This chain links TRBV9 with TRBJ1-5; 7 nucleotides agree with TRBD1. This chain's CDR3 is CASSAGTANQPQHF. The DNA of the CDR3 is TGTGCCAGCAGCGCCGGGACAGCAAATCAGCCCCAGCATTTT.